The 16 T cell receptor beta chains in this list originate from one sample, sequenced in a study of T cell responses to AZD1222 COVID-19 vaccine. Sequenced by immunoSEQ multiplex PCR; TCRdb stores in-frame clones only, minus some. The table shows under 150,000 clones, with under 95% occurring only once. Specimen: peripheral blood, collected on day 0 of AZD1222 vaccination. These receptor sequences come from an adult in good health.

This rearrangement joins TRBV5-1 to TRBJ2-5; D is perhaps TRBD2 (5 bases). The CDR3 totals 14 residues. The V end lost 2 bases, the J end lost 5 bases, and 13 bases lay between the germline ends. Germline-derived CDR1 and CDR2 are SGHRS and YFSETQ. The CDR3 DNA reads TGCGCCAGCAGCTTATTACTGCTAGCTGAGACCCAGTACTTC. Its translation is CASSLLLLAETQYF.

V and J are TRBV6-6 and TRBJ2-1, with D tentatively TRBD1 (6 bases). The germline V and J ends were trimmed by 2 bases and 12 bases, with 20 bases remaining between them. Germline V CDR1 and CDR2: MNHNY, SVGAGI (reference sequence). The CDR3 runs 15 residues. DNA of the CDR3: TGTGCCAGCAGTTACGATCTCCGGGGCCGAGGGGGGCAGTTCTTC. This encodes CASSYDLRGRGGQFF.

The gene calls are TRBV7-8 and TRBJ1-5, with no clear D. The CDR3 covers 13 residues. The V gene lost 2 bases and the J gene lost 4 bases, with 6 bases spanning the gap. Germline CDR1 is SGHVS and CDR2 is FQNEAQ. The CDR3 here is CASSLNLNQPQHF. The DNA of the CDR3 is TGTGCCAGCAGCTTAAATCTGAATCAGCCCCAGCATTTT.

The V and J genes are TRBV29-1 and TRBJ2-1; the match to TRBD2 covers 8 bases. This CDR3 is built from 15 residues. Trimming cost V 7 bases and J 2 bases; bases outside gene matches: 10. Germline CDR1 reads SQVTM; CDR2 reads ANQGSEA. The chain's CDR3 is CSAREGLPPYNEQFF. The CDR3 coding sequence is TGCAGCGCCCGGGAGGGGCTCCCACCCTACAATGAGCAGTTCTTC.

J is TRBJ2-7 and V is TRBV6-6, with 7 bases that match TRBD2. CDR3 length: 13 residues. With V trimmed by 6 bases and J by 5 bases, 7 bases remained unmatched. Germline CDR1 MNHNY, CDR2 SVGAGI (reference sequence). The CDR3 spells CASSRTSEDEQYF. The CDR3 DNA sequence: TGTGCCAGCAGCCGTACTAGCGAGGACGAGCAGTACTTC.

The chain combines TRBV12-3 or TRBV12-4 with TRBJ2-7; 8 bases fit TRBD1. The CDR3 is made up of 11 amino acids. V trimming: 7 bases; J trimming: 7 bases; junction bases outside the gene matches: 3. CDR3 amino acids: CASTRGLEQYF. The CDR3 DNA reads TGTGCCAGCACCAGGGGGCTTGAGCAGTACTTC.

About this clone itself: This sample also contains other DNA sequences that code for the same CDR3. V is TRBV18 and J is TRBJ1-4, with 10 bases fitting TRBD1. Germline CDR1 and CDR2: KGHSH and LQKENI. The junction had 3 bases not matched to a gene; V was cut back by 6 bases and J by 5 bases. The CDR3 has 14 amino acids. CDR3 sequence: CASSPGQGNEKLFF. The DNA of the CDR3 is TGTGCCAGCTCCCCGGGACAGGGGAATGAAAAACTGTTTTTT.

The rearrangement joins TRBV19 to TRBJ2-1; 15 bases match TRBD2. The CDR3 has 15 amino acids. Germline loops: CDR1 LNHDA, CDR2 SQIVND (reference sequence). J gave up 10 bases and V 2 bases, and 3 bases lay outside the gene matches. DNA of the CDR3: TGTGCCAGTAGTATATGGACTAGCGGGAGGGGAGAGCAGTTCTTC. Amino acids: CASSIWTSGRGEQFF.

The chain combines TRBV11-2 with TRBJ2-7, with D perhaps TRBD2 (5 bases). The germline V gene encodes CDR1 SGHAT and CDR2 FQNNGV. V lost 3 bases, J lost 6 bases, and 15 bases lay in between. The CDR3 runs 14 residues. As DNA, the CDR3 is TGTGCCAGCAGCTTGACTCTGTTCGGAGGCGAGCAGTACTTC. Its translation: CASSLTLFGGEQYF.

The rearrangement uses TRBV7-8 and TRBJ2-1; TRBD2 matches 9 bases. Trimming cost V 5 bases and J 4 bases; bases outside gene matches: 9. CDR3 length: 16 residues. Germline CDR1 SGHVS, CDR2 FQNEAQ. The chain's CDR3 is CASSPVRSGGYNEQFF. In DNA form, the CDR3 reads TGTGCCAGCAGCCCCGTGCGTAGCGGGGGTTACAATGAGCAGTTCTTC.

This clone has only one observation. The gene calls are TRBV25-1 and TRBJ1-5; 8 nucleotides align to TRBD1. Germline CDR1 and CDR2: MGHDK and SYGVNS. V shed 8 bases, J shed 3 bases, and the junction held 3 bases outside the gene matches. The CDR3 runs 13 residues. Here the CDR3 reads CASGQGFNQPQHF. As DNA, the CDR3 is TGTGCCAGCGGACAGGGATTCAATCAGCCCCAGCATTTT.

About this clone itself: An end of the junction differs from the germline gene, which may be a read error. The chain recombines TRBV9 with TRBJ2-7, with TRBD1 matching 9 bases. CDR3 length: 14 residues. The germline V gene encodes CDR1 SGDLS and CDR2 YYNGEE. The CDR3 reads CASSSGTGSSEQYF. CDR3 DNA sequence: TGTGCCAGCAGCTCCGGGACAGGGTCCTCCGAGCAGTACTTC.

This clone was seen only once. The chain carries TRBV9 and TRBJ2-7, with D maybe TRBD1 (5 bases). The CDR3 extends over 14 amino acids. Looked up from germline, CDR1 is SGDLS and CDR2 is YYNGEE. The V and J ends lost 0 bases and 0 bases respectively, with 7 bases between them. The CDR3 nucleotides are TGTGCCAGCAGCGTAGAGGACATCTCCTACGAGCAGTACTTC. It yields the protein CASSVEDISYEQYF.

CDR3 region: CASSILSANQPQHF. As DNA, the CDR3 is TGTGCCAGTAGTATCTTGAGTGCCAATCAGCCCCAGCATTTT. The rearrangement uses TRBV19 and TRBJ1-5; D unclear. Per the germline V gene, CDR1 is LNHDA and CDR2 is SQIVND (reference sequence). The CDR3 sequence is 14 residues long. With 3 bases removed from V and 3 bases from J, the gap between germline ends came to 9 bases.

The chain is built from TRBV18 and TRBJ1-1; D gene unclear. The CDR3 is made up of 15 amino acids. Germline-derived CDR1 and CDR2 are KGHSH and LQKENI. The V end was cut by 2 bases, the J end by 4 bases, with 14 bases between. CDR3 region: CASSPGAGEVTEAFF. The CDR3 nucleotides read TGTGCCAGCTCACCAGGAGCCGGGGAGGTCACTGAAGCTTTCTTT. The variable domain in full, with the rest retrieved from reference TRBV18 and TRBJ1-1, is NAGVMQNPRHLVRRRGQEARLRCSPMKGHSHVYWYRQLPEEGLKFMVYLQKENIIDESGMPKERFSAEFPKEGPSILRIQQVVRGDSAAYFCASSPGAGEVTEAFFGQGTRLTVV.

J is TRBJ1-2 and V is TRBV25-1, with 8 nucleotides matching TRBD1. This CDR3 is 15 amino acids long. CDR1 MGHDK and CDR2 SYGVNS come from the germline V gene. J lost 7 bases, V lost 2 bases, and 9 bases had no gene match. CDR3 bases: TGTGCCAGCAGTGAACCTAACCAGGGGGCGGGTGGCTACACCTTC. It encodes CASSEPNQGAGGYTF.